The clone carrying this TCR beta chain was detected many times. V was cut by 4 bases and J by 2 bases, with 14 bases left in between. Germline lookup yields CDR1 SGHDT and CDR2 YYEEEE. The CDR3 runs to 15 residues. A sample-barcoded 5' primer and a J-beta primer mix were used in a second PCR of roughly 6 to 11 cycles. TCRdb called the 5' RACE reads again in MiXCR, with one record for every CDR3 protein. The sample includes some 700,000 distinct CDR3 sequences, about 20% seen only once; the top ten take roughly 22%. These data come from a study of blood T cells in healthy people across ages. Sequenced sample: blood. This chain connects TRBV5-6 to TRBJ2-3; no clear D. The source is a man aged 70-80 years in good health. CDR3 nucleotide sequence: TGTGCCAGCAGCCACCCTCTCCAAATCACAGATACGCAGTATTTT. It yields the protein CASSHPLQITDTQYF.